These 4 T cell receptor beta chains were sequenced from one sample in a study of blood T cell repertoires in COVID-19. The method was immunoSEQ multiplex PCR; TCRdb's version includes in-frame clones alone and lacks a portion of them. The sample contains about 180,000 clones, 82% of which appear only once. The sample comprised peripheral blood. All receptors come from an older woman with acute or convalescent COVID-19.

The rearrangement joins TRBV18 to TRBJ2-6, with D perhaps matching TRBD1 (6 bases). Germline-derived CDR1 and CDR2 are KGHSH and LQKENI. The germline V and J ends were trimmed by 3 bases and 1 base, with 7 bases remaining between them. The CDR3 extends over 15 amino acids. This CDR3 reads CASSPDSSGANVLTF. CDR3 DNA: TGTGCCAGCTCACCGGACAGTTCTGGGGCCAACGTCCTGACTTTC.

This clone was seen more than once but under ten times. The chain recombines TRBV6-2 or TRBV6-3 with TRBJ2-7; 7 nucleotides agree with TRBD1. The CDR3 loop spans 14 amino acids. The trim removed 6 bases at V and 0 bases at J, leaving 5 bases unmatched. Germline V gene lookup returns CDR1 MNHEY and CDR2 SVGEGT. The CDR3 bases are TGTGCCAGCAGCGGGACAGATAGCTCCTACGAGCAGTACTTC. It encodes CASSGTDSSYEQYF.

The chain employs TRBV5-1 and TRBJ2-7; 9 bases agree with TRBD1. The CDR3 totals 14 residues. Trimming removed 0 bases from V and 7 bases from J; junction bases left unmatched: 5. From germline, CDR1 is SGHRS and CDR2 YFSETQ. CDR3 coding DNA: TGCGCCAGCAGCTTGGAGGACAGGGGAGTAGAGCAGTACTTC. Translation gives CASSLEDRGVEQYF.

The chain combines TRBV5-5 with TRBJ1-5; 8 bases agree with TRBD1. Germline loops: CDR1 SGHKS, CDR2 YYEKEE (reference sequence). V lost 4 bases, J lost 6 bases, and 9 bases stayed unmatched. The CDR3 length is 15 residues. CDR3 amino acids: CASSRETGGGQPQHF. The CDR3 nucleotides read TGTGCCAGCAGCCGCGAAACAGGGGGAGGTCAGCCCCAGCATTTT.